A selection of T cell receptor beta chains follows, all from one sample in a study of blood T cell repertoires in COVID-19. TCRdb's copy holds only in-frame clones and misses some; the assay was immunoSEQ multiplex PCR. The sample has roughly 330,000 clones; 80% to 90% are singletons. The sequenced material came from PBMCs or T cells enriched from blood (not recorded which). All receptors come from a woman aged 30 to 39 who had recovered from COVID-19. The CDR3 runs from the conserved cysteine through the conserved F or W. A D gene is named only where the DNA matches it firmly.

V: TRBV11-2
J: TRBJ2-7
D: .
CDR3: CASSPRMGASDGYEQYF

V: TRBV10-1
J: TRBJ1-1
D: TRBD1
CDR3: CASTYNGTGDLNTEAFF

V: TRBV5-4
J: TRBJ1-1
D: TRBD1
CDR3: CASSLVQGAPNTEAFF

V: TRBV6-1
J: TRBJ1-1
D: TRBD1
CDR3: CASSDRTGLCAFF

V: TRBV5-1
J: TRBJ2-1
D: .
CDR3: CASSSGTGNYNEQFF

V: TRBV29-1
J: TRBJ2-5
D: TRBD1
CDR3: CSVETGGGETQYF

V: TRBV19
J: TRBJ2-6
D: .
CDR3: CASSEGAGANVLTF

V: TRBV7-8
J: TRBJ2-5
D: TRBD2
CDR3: CASSPKRGIQETQYF

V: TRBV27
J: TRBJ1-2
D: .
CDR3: CASSPGGWGYGYTF

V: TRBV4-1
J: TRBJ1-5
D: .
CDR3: CASSQEFQLLPQHF

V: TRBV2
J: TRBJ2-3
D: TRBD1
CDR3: CASSEGQGWDTQYF

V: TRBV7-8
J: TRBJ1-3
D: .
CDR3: CASSSPQDEDTSGNTIYF

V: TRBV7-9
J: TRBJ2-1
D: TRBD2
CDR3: CASSPPGLASEQFF

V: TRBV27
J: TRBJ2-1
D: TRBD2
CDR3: CASTLRGTGTIYNEQFF

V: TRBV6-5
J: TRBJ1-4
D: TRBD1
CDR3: CASSYSPQGVQLFF

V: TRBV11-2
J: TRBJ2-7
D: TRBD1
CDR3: CASSLDRGQGSHEQYF

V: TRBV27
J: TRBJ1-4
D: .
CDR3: CASSLRGATNEKLFF

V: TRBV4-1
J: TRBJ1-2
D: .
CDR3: CASSQDYSGPTF

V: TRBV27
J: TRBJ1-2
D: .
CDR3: CASKLKPDTVYGYTF

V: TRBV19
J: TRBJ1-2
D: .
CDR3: CASSIYWRAYGYTF

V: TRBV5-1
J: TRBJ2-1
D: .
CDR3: CASSLASSYNEQFF

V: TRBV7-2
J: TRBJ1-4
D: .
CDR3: CASSPQRSANEKLFF

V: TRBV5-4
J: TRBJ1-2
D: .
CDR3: CASSSRVGTSDRGYTF

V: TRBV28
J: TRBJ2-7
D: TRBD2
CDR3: CASSSPTSGSYEQYF

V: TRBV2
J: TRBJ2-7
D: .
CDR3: CASSELGYSSYEQYF

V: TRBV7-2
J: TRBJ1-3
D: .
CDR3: CASGRGQISGNTIYF

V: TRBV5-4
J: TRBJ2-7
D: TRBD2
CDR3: CASSREGSGWTEQYF

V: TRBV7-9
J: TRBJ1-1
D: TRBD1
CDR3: CASRFTGQGDTEAFF

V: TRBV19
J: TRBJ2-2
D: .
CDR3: CASTQSPGANTGELFF

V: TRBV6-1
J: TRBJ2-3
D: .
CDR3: CASSEDRGLPTDTQYF

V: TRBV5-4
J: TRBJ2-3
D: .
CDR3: CASRADSYTDTQYF

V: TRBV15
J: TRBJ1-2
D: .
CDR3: CATSRDQGQGYTF

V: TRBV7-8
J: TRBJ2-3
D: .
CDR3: CASSLRDTQYF

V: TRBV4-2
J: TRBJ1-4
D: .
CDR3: CASSQDWGVQASEKLFF

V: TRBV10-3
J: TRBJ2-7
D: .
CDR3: CAISDAGNPYEQYF

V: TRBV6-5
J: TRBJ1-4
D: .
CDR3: CASDRGANEKLFF

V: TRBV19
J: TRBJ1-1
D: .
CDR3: CASSIVQGIGMNTEAFF

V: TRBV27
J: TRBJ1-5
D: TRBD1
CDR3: CASRAGTGGTFSNQPQHF

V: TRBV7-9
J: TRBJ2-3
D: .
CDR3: CASSLPLGGTDTQYF

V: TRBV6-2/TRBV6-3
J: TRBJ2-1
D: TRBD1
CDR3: CASSYLQGARIIGEQFF

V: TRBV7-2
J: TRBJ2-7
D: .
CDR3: CASSLSWGVAYEQYF

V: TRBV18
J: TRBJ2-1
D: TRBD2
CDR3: CASRTSGEYNEQFF

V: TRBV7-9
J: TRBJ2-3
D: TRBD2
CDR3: CASSPAGGSYPEDTQYF

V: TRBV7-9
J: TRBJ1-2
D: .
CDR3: CASSLAGEFYGYTF

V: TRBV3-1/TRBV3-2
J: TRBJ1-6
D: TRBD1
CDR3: CASSPTGNSPLHF

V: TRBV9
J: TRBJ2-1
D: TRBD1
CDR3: CASSRDRDEQFF

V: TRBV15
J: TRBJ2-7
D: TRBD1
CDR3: CATSRDRSGGREQYF

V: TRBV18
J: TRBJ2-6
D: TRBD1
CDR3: CASSNTGVGANVLTF

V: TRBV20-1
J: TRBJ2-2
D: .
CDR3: CSASGDTNTGELFF

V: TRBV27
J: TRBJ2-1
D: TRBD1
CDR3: CASSPHRGEQFF

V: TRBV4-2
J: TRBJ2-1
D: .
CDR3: CASSPIFDPRIYNEQFF

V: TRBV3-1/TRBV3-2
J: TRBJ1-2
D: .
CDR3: CASSPGRGGGYTF

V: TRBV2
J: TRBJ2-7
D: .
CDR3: CASVGGGQYEQYF